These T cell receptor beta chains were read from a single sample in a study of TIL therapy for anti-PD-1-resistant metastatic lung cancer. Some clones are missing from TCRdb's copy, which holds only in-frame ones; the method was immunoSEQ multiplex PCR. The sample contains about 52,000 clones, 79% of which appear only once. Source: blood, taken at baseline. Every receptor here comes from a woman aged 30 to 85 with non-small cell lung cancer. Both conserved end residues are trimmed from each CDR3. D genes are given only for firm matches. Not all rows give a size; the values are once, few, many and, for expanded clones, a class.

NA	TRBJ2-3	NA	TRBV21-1	ASSDPGQGTADTQY
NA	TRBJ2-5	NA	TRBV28	ASSLLGEQETQY
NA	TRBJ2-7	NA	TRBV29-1	SVGGVLTYEQY
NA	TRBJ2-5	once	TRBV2	ASSEGGETQY
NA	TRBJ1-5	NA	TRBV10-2	ASSESGALMSNQPQH
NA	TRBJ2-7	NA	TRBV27	ASSLSRESYEQY
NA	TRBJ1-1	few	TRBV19	ASSIRGNTEAF
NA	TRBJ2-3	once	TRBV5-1	ASSAGLNTDTQY
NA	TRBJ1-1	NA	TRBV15	ATSRDLRAGNTEAF
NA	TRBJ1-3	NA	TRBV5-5	ASSFFRFGNTIY
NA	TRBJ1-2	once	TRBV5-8	ASSGRVLKANYGYT
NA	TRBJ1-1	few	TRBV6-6	ASSGNFMNTEAF
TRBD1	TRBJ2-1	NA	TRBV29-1	SVEDLRGQGYNEQF
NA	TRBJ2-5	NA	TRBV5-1	ASSLFGERETQY
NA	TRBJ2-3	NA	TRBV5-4	ASSDTSTDTQY
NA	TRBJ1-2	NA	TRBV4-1	ASSQAQGSGYT
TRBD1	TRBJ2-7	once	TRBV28	ASSAPWEDRGHEQY
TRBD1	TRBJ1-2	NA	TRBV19	ASSIGRDRGRGYT
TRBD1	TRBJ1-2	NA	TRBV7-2	ASSPHEAGQGGYT
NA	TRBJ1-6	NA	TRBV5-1	ASSLDMSLSPLH
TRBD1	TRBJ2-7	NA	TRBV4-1	ASKPRLGQGDEQY
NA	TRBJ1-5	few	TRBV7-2	ASSPRGGSNQPQH
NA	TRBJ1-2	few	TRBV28	ASRALGYT
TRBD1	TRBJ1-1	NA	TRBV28	ASSSYEIIPDRGGEAF
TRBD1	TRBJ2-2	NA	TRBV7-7	ASSLGQGVDGELF
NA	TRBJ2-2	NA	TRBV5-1	ASSLKGHGELF
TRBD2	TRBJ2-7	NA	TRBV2	ASSDSMAGLAGTYEQY
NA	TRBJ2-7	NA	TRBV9	ASSPGGGSYEQY
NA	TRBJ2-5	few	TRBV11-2	ASSLGLNIRAVQETQY
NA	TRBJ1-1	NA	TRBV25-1	ASSSWDHLGGEAF
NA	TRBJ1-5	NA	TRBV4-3	ASSPLLAGNQPQH
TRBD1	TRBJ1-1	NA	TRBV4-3	ASSQERQGWDTEAF
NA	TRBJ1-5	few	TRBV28	ASTLGGSNQPQH
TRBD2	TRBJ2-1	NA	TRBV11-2	ASSLAGTSGLYNEQF
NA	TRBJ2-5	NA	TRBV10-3	AISESVRGALETQY
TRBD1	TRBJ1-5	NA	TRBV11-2	ASSLDSGGYQPQH
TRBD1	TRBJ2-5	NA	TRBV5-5	ATTSGTGMKETQY
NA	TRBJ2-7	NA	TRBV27	ASSLAGPTYEQY
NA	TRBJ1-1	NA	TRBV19	ASSIMAGRNTEAF
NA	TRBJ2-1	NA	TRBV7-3	ASSTGASYNEQF
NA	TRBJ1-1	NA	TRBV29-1	SVTPTGTYTEAF
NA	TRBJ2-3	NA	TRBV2	ASRRGRDPY
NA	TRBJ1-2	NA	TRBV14	ASSQDIGQARGYT
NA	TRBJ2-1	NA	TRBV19	ASSLTTRMRENEQF
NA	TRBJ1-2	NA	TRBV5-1	ASRGYKGNYGYT
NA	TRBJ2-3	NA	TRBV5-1	ASSPADGRTDTQY
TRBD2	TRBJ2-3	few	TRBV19	ASSNLAGSGEDTQY
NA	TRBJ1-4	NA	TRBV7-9	ASELNSGEKLF
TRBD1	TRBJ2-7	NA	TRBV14	ASSQRPGQGTFEQY
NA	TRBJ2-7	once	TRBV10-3	AISDPARGRGYEQY
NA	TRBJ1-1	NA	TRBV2	ASSGGVVAEAF
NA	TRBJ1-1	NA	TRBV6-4	ASSASGLMNTEAF
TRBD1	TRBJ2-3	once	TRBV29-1	SVELGLDRGLDTQY
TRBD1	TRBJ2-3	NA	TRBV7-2	ASKQGASTDTQY
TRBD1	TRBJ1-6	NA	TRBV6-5	ASRYRGEGNSPLH
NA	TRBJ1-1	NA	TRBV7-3	ASGMSGNTEAF